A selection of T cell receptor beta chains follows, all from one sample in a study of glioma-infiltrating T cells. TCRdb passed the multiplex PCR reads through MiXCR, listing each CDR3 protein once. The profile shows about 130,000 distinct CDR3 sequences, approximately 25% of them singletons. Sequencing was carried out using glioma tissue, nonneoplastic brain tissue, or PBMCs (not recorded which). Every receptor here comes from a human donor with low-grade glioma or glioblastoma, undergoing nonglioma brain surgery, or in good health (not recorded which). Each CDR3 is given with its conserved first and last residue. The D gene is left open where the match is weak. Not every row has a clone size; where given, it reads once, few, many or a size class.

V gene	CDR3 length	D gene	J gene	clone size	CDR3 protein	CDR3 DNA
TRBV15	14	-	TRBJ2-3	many	CATSRGVATDTQYF	TGTGCCACCAGCAGAGGTGTAGCAACAGATACGCAGTATTTT
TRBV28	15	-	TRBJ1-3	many	CASSPSTGFGNTIYF	TGTGCCAGCAGCCCTAGTACAGGGTTTGGAAACACCATATATTTT
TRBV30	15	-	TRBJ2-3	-	CALYRLRVLTDTQYF	TGTGCCTTGTACCGACTGCGAGTACTTACAGATACGCAGTATTTT
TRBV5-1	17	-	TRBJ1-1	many	CASSLAEQGLRVTEAFF	TGCGCCAGCAGCTTGGCCGAACAGGGCTTACGGGTCACTGAAGCTTTCTTT
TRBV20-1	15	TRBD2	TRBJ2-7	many	CSARPTSGLSYEQYF	TGCAGTGCTAGACCGACTAGCGGGCTCTCCTACGAGCAGTACTTC
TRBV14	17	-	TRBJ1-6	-	CTSSQLSGTDYNSPLHF	TGTACCAGCAGCCAACTATCCGGGACGGACTATAATTCACCCCTCCACTTT
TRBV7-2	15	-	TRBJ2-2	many	CASSLAGGNTGELFF	TGTGCCAGCAGCTTAGCGGGAGGGAACACCGGGGAGCTGTTTTTT
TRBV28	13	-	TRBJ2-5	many	CASSLTQEETQYF	TGTGCCAGCAGTTTAACCCAGGAAGAGACCCAGTACTTC
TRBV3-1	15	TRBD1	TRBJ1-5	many	CASSQARGRNQPQHF	TGTGCCAGCAGCCAAGCCAGGGGGCGAAATCAGCCCCAGCATTTT
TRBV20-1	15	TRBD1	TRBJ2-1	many	CSAREFGQGAGEQFF	TGCAGTGCTAGAGAGTTTGGACAGGGGGCGGGTGAGCAGTTCTTC
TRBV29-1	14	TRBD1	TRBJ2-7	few	CSVVTTGGSYEQYF	TGCAGCGTTGTAACGACAGGGGGTTCCTACGAGCAGTACTTC
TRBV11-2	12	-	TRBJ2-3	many	CASSFNADTQYF	TGTGCCAGCAGCTTTAATGCCGATACGCAGTATTTT
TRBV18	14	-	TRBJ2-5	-	CASSIATAQETQYF	TGTGCCAGCTCAATTGCTACAGCTCAAGAGACCCAGTACTTC
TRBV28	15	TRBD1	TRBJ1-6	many	CASSGQGAHNSPLHF	TGTGCCAGCAGTGGACAGGGCGCGCACAATTCACCCCTCCACTTT
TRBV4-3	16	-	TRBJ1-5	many	CASSQDWQGSIQPQHF	TGCGCCAGCAGCCAAGATTGGCAGGGATCTATCCAGCCCCAGCATTTT
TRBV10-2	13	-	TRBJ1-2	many	CASSEGGNYGYTF	TGCGCCAGCAGTGAAGGAGGAAACTATGGCTACACCTTC
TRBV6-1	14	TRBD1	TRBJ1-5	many	CASSEGTGHQPQHF	TGTGCCAGCAGCGAGGGGACAGGGCATCAGCCCCAGCATTTT
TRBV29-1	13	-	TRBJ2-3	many	CSVSQGGTDTQYF	TGCAGCGTTAGCCAGGGTGGCACAGATACGCAGTATTTT
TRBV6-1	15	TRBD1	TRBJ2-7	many	CASSEAGTARFEQYF	TGTGCCAGCAGTGAAGCCGGGACAGCCCGTTTCGAGCAGTACTTC
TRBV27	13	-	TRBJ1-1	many	CASKSGRNTEAFF	TGTGCCAGCAAGTCCGGGAGGAACACTGAAGCTTTCTTT
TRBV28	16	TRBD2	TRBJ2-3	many	CASSFSGRPQTDTQYF	TGTGCCAGCAGTTTTAGCGGGAGGCCCCAAACAGATACGCAGTATTTT
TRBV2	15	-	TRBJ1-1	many	CASSYGPLRVGEAFF	TGTGCCAGCAGTTATGGACCCCTAAGAGTGGGTGAAGCTTTCTTT
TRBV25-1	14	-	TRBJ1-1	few	CASSVEGRNTEALF	TGCGCCAGCAGTGTGGAGGGGAGAAACACTGAAGCTCTCTTT
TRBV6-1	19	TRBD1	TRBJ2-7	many	CATGRPKSEQGARVYEQYF	TGTGCCACCGGAAGGCCGAAATCCGAACAGGGGGCGAGGGTCTACGAGCAGTACTTC
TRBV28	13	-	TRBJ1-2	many	CASSWDFNYGYTF	TGTGCCAGCAGTTGGGACTTTAACTATGGCTACACCTTC
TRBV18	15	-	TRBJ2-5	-	CASSPLGGVREAQYF	TGTGCCAGCTCACCCTTAGGCGGGGTTCGAGAGGCCCAGTACTTC
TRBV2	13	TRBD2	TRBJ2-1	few	CAIPGLASNEQFF	TGTGCCATCCCGGGACTAGCGTCCAATGAGCAGTTCTTC
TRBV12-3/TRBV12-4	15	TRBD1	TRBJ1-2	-	CASSFGQGTNYGYTF	TGTGCCAGCAGTTTCGGACAGGGGACTAACTATGGCTACACCTTC
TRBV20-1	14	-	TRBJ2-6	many	CSAREGAGANVLTF	TGCAGTGCTAGAGAGGGGGCTGGGGCCAACGTCCTGACTTTC
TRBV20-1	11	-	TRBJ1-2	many	CSARGRGGYTF	TGCAGTGCTAGGGGGCGGGGTGGCTACACCTTC
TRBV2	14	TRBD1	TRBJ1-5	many	CASRRGDRNQPQHF	TGTGCCAGCAGAAGGGGGGACAGAAATCAGCCCCAGCATTTT
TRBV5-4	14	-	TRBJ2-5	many	CASSFEDSQETQYF	TGTGCCAGCAGCTTCGAGGACAGCCAAGAGACCCAGTACTTC
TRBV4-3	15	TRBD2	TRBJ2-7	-	CASSQEAGVTYEQYF	TGCGCCAGCAGCCAAGAAGCGGGAGTCACCTACGAGCAGTACTTC
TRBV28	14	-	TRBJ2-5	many	CASSFRLRQETQYF	TGTGCCAGCAGTTTTAGGTTACGACAAGAGACCCAGTACTTC
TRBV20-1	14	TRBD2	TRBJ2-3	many	CSAGPGGVTDTQYF	TGCAGTGCCGGACCGGGAGGGGTCACAGATACGCAGTATTTT
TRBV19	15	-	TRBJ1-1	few	CASSWGSALNTEAFF	TGTGCCAGTAGTTGGGGTTCGGCCTTGAACACTGAAGCTTTCTTT
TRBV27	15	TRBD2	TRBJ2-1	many	CASSRNGRAYNEQFF	TGTGCCAGCAGCCGCAATGGGAGGGCCTACAATGAGCAGTTCTTC
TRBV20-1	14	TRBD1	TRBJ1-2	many	CSARDRQGNYGYTF	TGCAGTGCTAGAGATCGACAGGGAAACTATGGCTACACCTTC
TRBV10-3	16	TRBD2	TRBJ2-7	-	CTISESGLAGVNEQYF	TGTACCATCAGTGAGTCGGGGCTAGCGGGAGTAAACGAGCAGTACTTC
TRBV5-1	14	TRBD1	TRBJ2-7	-	CASSPTGTVYEQYF	TGCGCCAGCAGCCCAACCGGGACAGTCTACGAGCAGTACTTC
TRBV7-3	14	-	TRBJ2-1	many	CASSLTRDHNEQFF	TGTGCCAGCAGCTTAACCAGGGACCACAATGAGCAGTTCTTC
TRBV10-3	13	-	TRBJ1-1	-	CAIGPEGNTEAFF	TGTGCCATCGGCCCAGAAGGTAACACTGAAGCTTTCTTT
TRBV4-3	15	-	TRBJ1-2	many	CASSPNQGPLYGYTF	TGCGCCAGCAGCCCCAACCAGGGTCCGCTCTATGGCTACACCTTC
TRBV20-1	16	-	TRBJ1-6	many	CSARVMGIIYNSPLHF	TGCAGTGCTAGAGTCATGGGGATCATCTATAATTCACCCCTCCACTTT
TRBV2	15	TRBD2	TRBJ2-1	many	CASRTGTSPYNEQFF	TGTGCCAGCAGGACCGGGACTAGTCCCTACAATGAGCAGTTCTTC
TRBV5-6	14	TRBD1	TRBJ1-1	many	CASSFGREQGKTFF	TGTGCCAGCAGCTTTGGTAGGGAACAGGGGAAAACTTTCTTT
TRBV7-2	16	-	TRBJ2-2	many	CASSLAGGWNTGELFF	TGTGCCAGCAGCTTAGCGGGAGGCTGGAACACCGGGGAGCTGTTTTTT
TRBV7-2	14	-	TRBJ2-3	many	CASSATLSQDTQYF	TGTGCCAGCAGCGCAACTCTAAGTCAGGATACGCAGTATTTT
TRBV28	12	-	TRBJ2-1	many	CASGVARGNWIF	-
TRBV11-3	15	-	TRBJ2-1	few	CASSIGQGGYNEQFF	TGTGCCAGCAGCATAGGTCAGGGGGGATACAATGAGCAGTTCTTC
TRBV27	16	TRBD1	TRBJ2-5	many	CASSSTDRGLAETQYF	TGTGCCAGCAGTTCCACCGACAGGGGATTGGCGGAGACCCAGTACTTC
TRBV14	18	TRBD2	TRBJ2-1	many	CASSQDRRSSGRYNEQFF	TGTGCCAGCAGCCAAGACCGCAGGTCTAGCGGGAGGTACAATGAGCAGTTCTTC
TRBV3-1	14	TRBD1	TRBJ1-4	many	CASNDRGGDEKLFF	TGTGCCAGCAATGACAGGGGAGGGGATGAAAAACTGTTTTTT
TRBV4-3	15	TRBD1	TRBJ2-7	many	CASSQGSGQGNEQYF	TGCGCCAGCAGCCAAGGCTCGGGACAGGGAAACGAGCAGTACTTC